Ten or more counts support the clone carrying this TCR beta chain. Sample time point: sample taken at primary tumor resection. Whole RNA came from tumor, nontumor lung or frozen PBMC and was sequenced without being sorted. The data derive from a study of spatial heterogeneity in lung cancer. One entry per CDR3 protein results from TCRdb running MiXCR on the 5' RACE reads. The repertoire holds 10,000 to 12,000 distinct CDR3 sequences, with approximately 8.1% as singletons. The CDR3 extends over 15 amino acids. The ends lost 5 bases at V and 3 bases at J; junction bases unmatched: 6. The chain joins TRBV12-3 or TRBV12-4 to TRBJ1-3; TRBD1 matches at 8 bases. The receptor was isolated from a male donor with early-stage non-small cell lung cancer. The sequencing here drew on PBMCs, taken at surgery. CDR3 in DNA: TGTGCCAGCAGTGTGACAGGGGTACTTGGAAACACCATATATTTT. It yields the protein CASSVTGVLGNTIYF.